The sequence of this T cell receptor (beta chain) was determined in a study of identical twins. This clonotype was counted only a few times. With 7 bases removed from V and 1 base from J, the gap between germline ends came to 11 bases. Germline lookup yields CDR1 ENHRY and CDR2 SYGVKD. CDR3 length: 13 amino acids. TCRdb passed the 5' RACE reads through MiXCR, listing each CDR3 protein once. Of 500,000 to 550,000 distinct CDR3 sequences in the sample, about 22% were seen once. A further study also used this sample, focusing on yellow fever vaccine responses in identical twins.

The J gene is TRBJ2-7, the V gene TRBV10-3, with D maybe TRBD2 (5 bases). The sequence was obtained from a woman younger than 30 in good health. The sequenced material came from CD4+ T cells sorted from blood. CDR3 DNA: TGTGCCATCAAGGGTCGGGAATCCTACGAGCAGTACTTC. Protein: CAIKGRESYEQYF.